These T cell receptor beta chains were read from a single sample in a study of identical twins. TCRdb reprocessed the 5' RACE reads with MiXCR, giving one entry per CDR3 protein. The table lists around 1.7 million distinct CDR3 sequences, around 33% of them singletons, with approximately 0.25% in the top ten. Input material: cord blood. The receptor source for this set is a newborn girl in good health. CDR3s include the opening cysteine and the closing phenylalanine or tryptophan. A D gene is named only where the DNA matches it firmly. Rows give clone size only sometimes, using once, few, many, or a class for an expanded clone.

D: NA; J: TRBJ2-1; V: TRBV4-2; size: few; DNA: TGTGCCAGCAGCCAAGGTGTGAGGGTCAATGAGCAGTTCTTC; CDR3: CASSQGVRVNEQFF
D: NA; J: TRBJ1-5; V: TRBV6-1; size: NA; DNA: TGTGCCAGCAGTGAAGTCTGGGTGGGAGGGGGTATAATGGATAGCAATCAGCCCCAGCATTTT; CDR3: CASSEVWVGGGIMDSNQPQHF
D: TRBD2; J: TRBJ2-1; V: TRBV5-1; size: few; DNA: TGCGCCAGCAGCTTGGTGGGACTAGCGGGGGGGCGGCCCAATGAGCAGTTCTTC; CDR3: CASSLVGLAGGRPNEQFF
D: NA; J: TRBJ2-5; V: TRBV5-1; size: few; DNA: TGCGCCACCGCCCCTGGACTCCAAGAGACCCAGTACTTC; CDR3: CATAPGLQETQYF
D: NA; J: TRBJ2-7; V: TRBV7-2; size: NA; DNA: TGTGCCAGCAGCTTATTCACATTGCGAGACAATGAGCAGTACTTC; CDR3: CASSLFTLRDNEQYF
D: TRBD1; J: TRBJ1-5; V: TRBV6-4; size: once; DNA: TGTGCCAGCAGTGACGGGGACAGCTACAATCAGCCCCAGCATTTT; CDR3: CASSDGDSYNQPQHF
D: NA; J: TRBJ2-1; V: TRBV3-1; size: NA; DNA: TGTGCCAGCAGCCCTGTTTCGACACAATACTACAATGAGCAGTTCTTC; CDR3: CASSPVSTQYYNEQFF
D: NA; J: TRBJ2-7; V: TRBV6-5; size: NA; DNA: TGTGCCAGCAGTTACTCGATTACGGGGTTCTCCTACGAGCAGTACTTC; CDR3: CASSYSITGFSYEQYF
D: NA; J: TRBJ1-5; V: TRBV18; size: few; DNA: TGTGCCAGCTCACACATGGCCCCTTATAGCAATCAGCCCCAGCATTTT; CDR3: CASSHMAPYSNQPQHF
D: NA; J: TRBJ1-6; V: TRBV21-1; size: few; DNA: TGTGCCAGCAGCAAAGCGCAACAGGGGATGCTTAATTCACCCCTCCACTTT; CDR3: CASSKAQQGMLNSPLHF
D: NA; J: TRBJ1-1; V: TRBV5-1; size: NA; DNA: TGCGCCAGCAGCTTGAGGAGGGCGGGAGACACTGAAGCTTTCTTT; CDR3: CASSLRRAGDTEAFF
D: NA; J: TRBJ2-1; V: TRBV19; size: NA; DNA: TGTGCCAGTAGCCACCTCAGGGGGGAACTCTACAATGAGCAGTTCTTC; CDR3: CASSHLRGELYNEQFF
D: NA; J: TRBJ2-3; V: TRBV29-1; size: NA; DNA: TGCAGCGTTGTAGTCGATCGTTTAACTCGCACAGATACGCAGTATTTT; CDR3: CSVVVDRLTRTDTQYF
D: TRBD2; J: TRBJ2-1; V: TRBV20-1; size: NA; DNA: TGCAGTGCTAGACTAGCGGGAGTTAAAGAGACCCAGTTCTTC; CDR3: CSARLAGVKETQFF
D: TRBD1; J: TRBJ2-5; V: TRBV27; size: few; DNA: TGTGCCAGCAGTCCCAACAGGGGCCGGTCGGAGACCCAGTACTTC; CDR3: CASSPNRGRSETQYF
D: NA; J: TRBJ2-5; V: TRBV5-4; size: NA; DNA: TGTGCCAGCAGCTTCGCGGGGGCAACCCAAGAGACCCAGTACTTC; CDR3: CASSFAGATQETQYF
D: NA; J: TRBJ2-5; V: TRBV28; size: many; DNA: TGTGCCAGCAGTTTCCACAGTGTACAAGAGACCCAGTACTTC; CDR3: CASSFHSVQETQYF
D: NA; J: TRBJ1-2; V: TRBV25-1; size: few; DNA: TGTGCCAGCAGTGAACGGGGACCCAACTATGGCTACACCTTC; CDR3: CASSERGPNYGYTF
D: NA; J: TRBJ2-7; V: TRBV2; size: many; DNA: TGTGCCAGCAGTGAAGCGTCCTCCTCCTACGAGCAGTACTTC; CDR3: CASSEASSSYEQYF
D: TRBD2; J: TRBJ2-3; V: TRBV20-1; size: NA; DNA: TGCAGTGCTCCCCTAGCGGGAGGAATGGGAGATACGCAGTATTTT; CDR3: CSAPLAGGMGDTQYF
D: TRBD1; J: TRBJ1-2; V: TRBV24-1; size: NA; DNA: TGTGCCACCAGTGACGAGGACAGGCTCTATGGCTACACCTTC; CDR3: CATSDEDRLYGYTF
D: TRBD2; J: TRBJ2-3; V: TRBV11-2; size: NA; DNA: TGTGCCAGCAGCTCGACTAGCGGGGTTAGCACAGATACGCAGTATTTT; CDR3: CASSSTSGVSTDTQYF
D: TRBD1; J: TRBJ2-7; V: TRBV5-1; size: few; DNA: TGCGCCAGCAGCCCACATCGGGACAGCTCCTACGAGCAGTACTTC; CDR3: CASSPHRDSSYEQYF
D: NA; J: TRBJ2-1; V: TRBV3-1; size: NA; DNA: TGTGCCAGCAGCCGGGACGGCTTCTACAATGAGCAGTTCTTC; CDR3: CASSRDGFYNEQFF
D: NA; J: TRBJ1-2; V: TRBV5-1; size: NA; DNA: TGCGCCAGCAGCTTGGAGGTTAGCTATGGCTACACCTTC; CDR3: CASSLEVSYGYTF
D: NA; J: TRBJ2-3; V: TRBV20-1; size: NA; DNA: TGCAGTGCTAGGGACCCGATCAGCGATGGAGATACGCAGTATTTT; CDR3: CSARDPISDGDTQYF
D: TRBD2; J: TRBJ2-1; V: TRBV6-1; size: NA; DNA: TGTGCCAGCAGTGCTATCGGGACTAGTGAGTCCTACAATGAGCAGTTCTTC; CDR3: CASSAIGTSESYNEQFF
D: NA; J: TRBJ1-5; V: TRBV19; size: once; DNA: TGTGCCAGTATAGGGGGGGTAAGCAATCAGCCCCAGCATTTT; CDR3: CASIGGVSNQPQHF
D: NA; J: TRBJ2-5; V: TRBV4-2; size: many; DNA: TGTGCCAGCAGCCAATTAGGGCAGGAGACCCAGTACTTC; CDR3: CASSQLGQETQYF
D: NA; J: TRBJ2-7; V: TRBV7-9; size: NA; DNA: TGTGCCAGCAGCTTAGATGGGGCCCTATACGAGCAGTACTTC; CDR3: CASSLDGALYEQYF
D: TRBD2; J: TRBJ2-3; V: TRBV25-1; size: few; DNA: TGTGCCAGCACCGGGACTAGCCGATTTTCTGGCACAGATACGCAGTATTTT; CDR3: CASTGTSRFSGTDTQYF
D: TRBD2; J: TRBJ2-1; V: TRBV29-1; size: NA; DNA: TGCAGCACTAGCGGGGGGACCTACAATGAGCAGTTCTTC; CDR3: CSTSGGTYNEQFF
D: NA; J: TRBJ1-3; V: TRBV30; size: NA; DNA: TGTGCCTGGACGGGTTCTGGAAACACCATATATTTT; CDR3: CAWTGSGNTIYF
D: TRBD2; J: TRBJ2-1; V: TRBV4-1; size: NA; DNA: TGCGCCAGCAGCGAGACTAGCGGGGGGGCCTCTGAGCAGTTCTTC; CDR3: CASSETSGGASEQFF
D: TRBD2; J: TRBJ2-1; V: TRBV7-9; size: NA; DNA: TGTGCCAGCAGCTCGCCGGGACTAGCGGGAGGGAGGGTTTACAATGAGCAGTTCTTC; CDR3: CASSSPGLAGGRVYNEQFF
D: NA; J: TRBJ2-7; V: TRBV6-1; size: few; DNA: TGTGCCAGCAGTGAAGTCAGTTTCTACGAGCAGTACTTC; CDR3: CASSEVSFYEQYF
D: NA; J: TRBJ2-1; V: TRBV6-1; size: NA; DNA: TGTGCCAGCATAGAAGGGTTCCCTTACAATGAGCAGATCTTC; CDR3: CASIEGFPYNEQIF
D: NA; J: TRBJ2-3; V: TRBV5-1; size: NA; DNA: TGCGCCAGCAGCTTCGGGGGCGGCGCCGGCACAGATACGCAGTATTTT; CDR3: CASSFGGGAGTDTQYF
D: TRBD1; J: TRBJ2-3; V: TRBV2; size: NA; DNA: TGTGCCAGCGCCGGACAGGGTCTGTCAGATACGCAGTATTTT; CDR3: CASAGQGLSDTQYF
D: TRBD1; J: TRBJ1-6; V: TRBV4-2; size: many; DNA: TGTGCCAGCAGCCAAGGGACAGGGGTTTCACCCCTCCACTTT; CDR3: CASSQGTGVSPLHF
D: TRBD2; J: TRBJ2-7; V: TRBV20-1; size: NA; DNA: TGCAGTGCTAGGGTTGCTAGCGGCAGCTACAATGAGCAGTACTTC; CDR3: CSARVASGSYNEQYF
D: TRBD1; J: TRBJ2-5; V: TRBV2; size: few; DNA: TGTGCCAGCATGATAGAGGGACAGCAAGAGACCCAGTACTTC; CDR3: CASMIEGQQETQYF
D: TRBD2; J: TRBJ2-7; V: TRBV20-1; size: once; DNA: TGCAGTGCCCCACTAGCGGGGACCTACGAGCAGTACTTC; CDR3: CSAPLAGTYEQYF
D: NA; J: TRBJ1-6; V: TRBV28; size: NA; DNA: TGTGCCAGCAGTTTGATCAGTTGGCGTCCCTATAATTCACCCCTCCACTTT; CDR3: CASSLISWRPYNSPLHF
D: NA; J: TRBJ2-3; V: TRBV6-1; size: few; DNA: TGTGCCAGCAATGAGGGTTGGGCAGATACGCAGTATTTT; CDR3: CASNEGWADTQYF
D: NA; J: TRBJ1-1; V: TRBV2; size: NA; DNA: TGTGCCAGCAGTGAAGAGATGGGGGACACTGAAGCTTTCTTT; CDR3: CASSEEMGDTEAFF
D: NA; J: TRBJ2-7; V: TRBV4-2; size: few; DNA: TGTGCCAGCAGCCAAGGTTTACACTTCTACGAGCAGTACTTC; CDR3: CASSQGLHFYEQYF
D: NA; J: TRBJ1-1; V: TRBV11-3; size: NA; DNA: TGTGCCAGCAGCTTAGTCGACGGAGGGAAAGCTTTCTTT; CDR3: CASSLVDGGKAFF
D: NA; J: TRBJ2-3; V: TRBV7-2; size: many; DNA: TGTGCCAGCAGCTTAGCGCCGGGACTCACAGATACGCAGTATTTT; CDR3: CASSLAPGLTDTQYF
D: TRBD2; J: TRBJ2-7; V: TRBV29-1; size: few; DNA: TGCAGCGTTCGGGGGAGCGGGAGAAAGACCTACGAGCAGTACTTC; CDR3: CSVRGSGRKTYEQYF
D: NA; J: TRBJ1-1; V: TRBV27; size: few; DNA: TGTGCCAGCAGTTTAAATTGGGGGTCGAGCACTGAAGCTTTCTTT; CDR3: CASSLNWGSSTEAFF
D: TRBD2; J: TRBJ2-1; V: TRBV5-1; size: NA; DNA: TGCGCCAGCAGCCCGGCCCCGGGAGGGACCTACAATGAGCAGTTCTTC; CDR3: CASSPAPGGTYNEQFF
D: NA; J: TRBJ2-3; V: TRBV6-6; size: many; DNA: TGTGCCAGCAGTACCGGCTGGGGCCTCTGGTCAGATACGCAGTATTTT; CDR3: CASSTGWGLWSDTQYF
D: NA; J: TRBJ2-6; V: TRBV5-5; size: few; DNA: TGTGCCAGCAGCTTAGCGTGGGGACCTGCCGGGGCCAACGTCCTGACTTTC; CDR3: CASSLAWGPAGANVLTF